This T cell receptor (beta chain) was found in a study of quantifying T cell responses using KT2 cells. Study at large: TCR alpha and beta constant-region primers primed reverse transcription of RNA.

This CDR3 region has 13 residues. Per the germline V gene, CDR1 is SGHAT and CDR2 is FQNNGV. V lost 1 base, J lost 6 bases, and 7 bases lay in between. A few counts support this clonotype. A single-stranded UMI oligo with SP2 sequence was ligated to cDNA 3' ends. An equimolar mix of RC1.1 and RC1.2 primed the beta chain across TRBC1 and TRBC2. TCRdb passed the UMI-ligation and nested PCR reads through MiXCR, listing each CDR3 protein once. The data contain 45,000 to 65,000 distinct CDR3 sequences, around 12% of them singletons. This receptor was obtained from a human donor. V and J are TRBV11-2 and TRBJ1-5; D is unclear. Sample: PBMCs spiked with cells of the T cell clone KT2. The CDR3 DNA is TGTGCCAGCAGCTTAGGGCTTGCTCAGCCCCAGCATTTT. Protein product: CASSLGLAQPQHF.